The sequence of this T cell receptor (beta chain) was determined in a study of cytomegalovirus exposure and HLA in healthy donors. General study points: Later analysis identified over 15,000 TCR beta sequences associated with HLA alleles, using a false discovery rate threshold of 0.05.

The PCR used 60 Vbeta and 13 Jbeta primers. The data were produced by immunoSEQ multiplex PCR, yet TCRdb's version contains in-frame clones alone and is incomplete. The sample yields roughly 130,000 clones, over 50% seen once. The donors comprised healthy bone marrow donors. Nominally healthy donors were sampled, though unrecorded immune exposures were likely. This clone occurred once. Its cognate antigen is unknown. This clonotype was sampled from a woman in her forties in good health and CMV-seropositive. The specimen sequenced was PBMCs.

The CDR3 bases are TGTGCCAGCAGGCAACAGACGAACACTGAAGCTTTCTTT. Its protein product is CASRQQTNTEAFF. The chain links TRBV6-1 to TRBJ1-1; no firm D call. V dropped 6 bases and J dropped 1 base, with 9 bases sitting between them. The germline V gene encodes CDR1 MNHNS and CDR2 SASEGT. The CDR3 is made up of 13 amino acids.